These 19 T cell receptor beta chains came from one sample sequenced in a study of blood T cell repertoires in COVID-19. Repertoires were generated with immunoSEQ multiplex PCR, while TCRdb's copy carries only in-frame clones and drops some. The sample includes fewer than 40,000 clones, 75% to 90% of them seen just once. Sequencing input: peripheral blood. The receptors derive from a woman aged 80 or older with active or convalescent COVID-19.

The CDR3 region has the DNA TGTGCCAGCAGTGAGAGAAACACCGGGGAGCTGTTTTTT. This sequence encodes CASSERNTGELFF. V usage is TRBV2 and J usage is TRBJ2-2; D unclear. The germline gives CDR1 SNHLY, CDR2 FYNNEI. This CDR3 has 13 amino acids. Trimming removed 3 bases from V and 2 bases from J, with 4 bases in between. The variable domain in full, completed from reference TRBV2 and TRBJ2-2, reads EPEVTQTPSHQVTQMGQEVILRCVPISNHLYFYWYRQILGQKVEFLVSFYNNEISEKSEIFDDQFSVERPDGSNFTLKIRSTKLEDSAMYFCASSERNTGELFFGEGSRLTVL.

J is TRBJ1-5 and V is TRBV11-3, with unresolved D. CDR3 size: 14 residues. The germline V and J ends were trimmed by 1 base and 4 bases, with 8 bases remaining between them. From germline, CDR1 is SGHNT and CDR2 YENEEA. As DNA, the CDR3 is TGTGCCAGCAGCTTAGTTCGTCGTAATCAGCCCCAGCATTTT. This gives the protein CASSLVRRNQPQHF.

The rearrangement joins TRBV7-2 to TRBJ1-4, with D possibly matching TRBD1 (5 bases). Trimming shortened V by 5 bases and J by 7 bases, and 14 bases separated the two germline ends. This CDR3 has 14 residues. CDR1 and CDR2 (germline): SGHTA, FQGNSA. This CDR3 reads CASSPSQGFEKLFF. The CDR3 bases are TGTGCCAGCAGCCCCAGCCAGGGCTTTGAAAAACTGTTTTTT.

The chain couples TRBV27 to TRBJ1-2, with 8 bases lining up with TRBD1. CDR3 size: 13 residues. After removal of 4 bases from V and 10 bases from J, the junction contained 8 bases not matched to a gene. The germline V gene encodes CDR1 MNHEY and CDR2 SMNVEV (reference sequence). The CDR3 coding sequence is TGTGCCAGCAGTTCGGGACAGGCTTGGGACTACACCTTC. Amino acid sequence: CASSSGQAWDYTF.

CDR3 protein: CASAGLGTQYF. For the CDR3, the DNA is TGTGCCAGCGCGGGGCTGGGGACCCAGTACTTC. The chain employs TRBV6-5 and TRBJ2-5, with a tentative D call TRBD2 (6 bases). CDR3 length: 11 residues. Germline values: CDR1 MNHEY, CDR2 SVGAGI. Trimming cost V 8 bases and J 7 bases, with 11 bases left between them.

V is TRBV11-2 and J is TRBJ1-1; D is undetermined. Trimming shortened V by 5 bases and J by 4 bases, and 8 bases separated the two germline ends. Germline V gene sequence: CDR1 SGHAT, CDR2 FQNNGV. The CDR3 has 12 amino acids. The DNA of the CDR3 is TGTGCCAGCAGCATTTACAGCACTGAAGCTTTCTTT. Protein: CASSIYSTEAFF.

The V and J genes are TRBV2 and TRBJ2-1, with TRBD2 identical over 11 bases. The CDR3 spans 18 residues. Looked up from germline, CDR1 is SNHLY and CDR2 is FYNNEI. The junction had 13 bases not matched to a gene; V was cut back by 4 bases and J by 5 bases. CDR3 amino acids: CASSVGGLLAGVDNEQFF. The CDR3, as DNA: TGTGCCAGCAGTGTCGGGGGCCTACTAGCGGGGGTGGACAATGAGCAGTTCTTC.

A few counts support this clone. This chain uses TRBV7-9 with TRBJ1-4, with 8 bases matching TRBD1. CDR1 is SEHNR and CDR2 is FQNEAQ in the germline V gene (reference sequence). J lost 7 bases, V lost 6 bases, and 10 bases had no gene match. The CDR3 loop spans 15 amino acids. CDR3 in DNA: TGTGCCAGCAGTTCTAAGGGGACAGGAGGTGAAAAACTGTTTTTT. Translation: CASSSKGTGGEKLFF.

The genes are TRBV11-3 and TRBJ2-1; 11 bases are shared with TRBD1. This CDR3 region has 15 residues. The V gene's germline CDR1 is SGHNT and CDR2 YENEEA. V dropped 5 bases and J dropped 4; count of bases not matched to a gene: 4. The DNA for the CDR3 is TGTGCCAGCAGCGCCGGGACAGGGGGTTACAATGAGCAGTTCTTC. It specifies CASSAGTGGYNEQFF.

This clone occurred once. The chain links TRBV6-2 or TRBV6-3 to TRBJ2-7; 12 bases fit TRBD1. J lost 5 bases, V lost 0 bases, and 2 bases had no gene match. This CDR3 has 15 residues. Per germline, CDR1 MNHEY and CDR2 SVGEGT. In nucleotides, the CDR3 is TGTGCCAGCAGTTACTCGGGACAGGGGGCGAACGAGCAGTACTTC. Its protein product is CASSYSGQGANEQYF.

This clone was seen a single time. The rearrangement links TRBV6-4 to TRBJ2-1, with a weak D call TRBD1 (6 bases). Germline V CDR1 and CDR2: MRHNA, SNTAGT. The V and J ends lost 5 bases and 5 bases respectively, with 13 bases between them. The CDR3 has 14 residues. CDR3 residues: CASSPDRLNNEQFF. The CDR3, as DNA: TGTGCCAGCAGTCCTGACAGGCTCAACAATGAGCAGTTCTTC.

The chain couples TRBV15 to TRBJ2-4, with D possibly matching TRBD2 (6 bases). V dropped 0 bases and J dropped 8 bases, with 14 bases sitting between them. Germline V lookup: CDR1 LNHNV, CDR2 YYDKDF (reference sequence). The length of the CDR3 is 15 residues. CDR3 loop: CATSRDRRREDIQYF. DNA for the CDR3: TGTGCCACCAGCAGAGATAGGCGCAGGGAGGACATTCAGTACTTC.

This clone was seen just once. The chain links TRBV5-4 to TRBJ2-3, with TRBD2 identical over 8 bases. The CDR3 is made up of 15 amino acids. The J segment lost 2 bases and the V segment lost 3 bases, leaving 5 bases of the junction unmatched. From germline, CDR1 is SGHNT and CDR2 YYREEE (reference sequence). CDR3 nucleotide sequence: TGTGCCAGCAGCTCCGGGAGGGCTCCCACAGATACGCAGTATTTT. Its protein is CASSSGRAPTDTQYF.

The gene calls are TRBV28 and TRBJ2-2; 12 bases fit TRBD2. The V segment lost 3 bases and the J segment 1 base; nucleotides outside the gene matches: 6. The CDR3 is 18 residues long. Germline lookup yields CDR1 MDHEN and CDR2 SYDVKM. CDR3 nucleotides: TGTGCCAGCAGTTTTTGGGGACTAGCGGGCCAGAACACCGGGGAGCTGTTTTTT. Amino acids: CASSFWGLAGQNTGELFF.

The gene calls are TRBV6-1 and TRBJ1-3; a weak D match, TRBD1 (6 bases). Per germline, CDR1 MNHNS and CDR2 SASEGT. The CDR3 extends over 17 amino acids. Trimming took 4 bases from V and 3 from J, leaving 19 bases between them. In DNA form, the CDR3 reads TGTGCCAGCAGTGCCACTCAGCAGGGGCGAAATGGAAACACCATATATTTT. Protein product: CASSATQQGRNGNTIYF.

This rearrangement joins TRBV2 to TRBJ1-3, with no clear D. Germline CDR1 is SNHLY and CDR2 is FYNNEI. CDR3 length: 13 amino acids. Trimming took 6 bases from V and 2 from J, leaving 8 bases between them. The CDR3 region is CASRTGTGNTIYF. The CDR3 DNA is TGTGCCAGCAGGACCGGGACTGGAAACACCATATATTTT.

The V and J genes are TRBV5-6 and TRBJ2-3; TRBD1 aligns across 8 bases. The CDR3 extends over 16 amino acids. J gave up 5 bases and V 1 base, and 9 bases lay outside the gene matches. Germline-derived CDR1 and CDR2 are SGHDT and YYEEEE. CDR3 in amino acids: CASSLYQGASGDTQYF. The CDR3 coding sequence is TGTGCCAGCAGCTTGTATCAGGGGGCGAGTGGAGATACGCAGTATTTT.

V and J are TRBV27 and TRBJ2-7; 9 nucleotides match TRBD1. The CDR3 has 16 amino acids. Looked up from germline, CDR1 is MNHEY and CDR2 is SMNVEV (reference sequence). J lost 5 bases, V lost 6 bases, and 14 bases had no gene match. The CDR3 nucleotides are TGTGCCAGCAGACCGGGACAGGGAAGATTCGGCCACGAGCAGTACTTC. It specifies CASRPGQGRFGHEQYF.

The J gene is TRBJ1-3, the V gene TRBV29-1; no definite D call. The V and J ends lost 4 bases and 1 base respectively, with 5 bases between them. Germline loops: CDR1 SQVTM, CDR2 ANQGSEA. This CDR3 is 12 amino acids long. CDR3 protein: CSVGSSGNTIYF. DNA of the CDR3: TGCAGCGTTGGCAGTTCTGGAAACACCATATATTTT.